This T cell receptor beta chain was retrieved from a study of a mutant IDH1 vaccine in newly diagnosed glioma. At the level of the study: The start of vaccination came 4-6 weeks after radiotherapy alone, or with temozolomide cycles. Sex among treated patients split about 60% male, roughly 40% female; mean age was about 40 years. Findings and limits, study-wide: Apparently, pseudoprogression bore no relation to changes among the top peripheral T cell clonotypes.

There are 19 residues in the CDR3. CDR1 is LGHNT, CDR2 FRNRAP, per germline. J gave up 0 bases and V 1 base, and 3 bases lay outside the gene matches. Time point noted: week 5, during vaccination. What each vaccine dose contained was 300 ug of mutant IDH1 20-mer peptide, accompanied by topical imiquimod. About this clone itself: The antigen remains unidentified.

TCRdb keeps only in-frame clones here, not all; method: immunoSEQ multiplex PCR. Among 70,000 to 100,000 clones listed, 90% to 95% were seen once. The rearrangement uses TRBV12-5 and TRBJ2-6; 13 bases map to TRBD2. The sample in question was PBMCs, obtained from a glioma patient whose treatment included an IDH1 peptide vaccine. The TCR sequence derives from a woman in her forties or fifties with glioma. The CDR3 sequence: CASGLGRTSGSSGANVLTF. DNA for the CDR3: TGTGCTAGTGGTTTGGGCCGGACTAGCGGGAGCTCTGGGGCCAACGTCCTGACTTTC.